The 17 T cell receptor beta chains below come from one sample, sequenced in a study of cytomegalovirus exposure and HLA in healthy donors. PCR employed 60 Vbeta and 13 Jbeta primers. Libraries were prepared by immunoSEQ multiplex PCR; TCRdb keeps only in-frame clonotypes and omits some of them. This sample's table reports some 72,000 clones. The sequenced sample was PBMCs. The receptors come from a man younger than 45 in good health and CMV-seronegative.

The chain combines TRBV5-1 with TRBJ1-1; 7 bases line up with TRBD1. Trimming at V came to 6 bases and at J to 6 bases, leaving 11 bases not matched to a gene. The CDR3 covers 14 residues. CDR1 and CDR2 from the germline V gene are SGHRS and YFSETQ. This chain's CDR3 is CASTLQGSSSEAFF. CDR3 sequence (DNA): TGCGCCAGCACCCTACAGGGGAGTTCGTCTGAAGCTTTCTTT.

The chain combines TRBV5-1 with TRBJ1-4; D possibly corresponds to TRBD1 (5 bases). The CDR3 covers 15 residues. V lost 2 bases and J 3 bases, leaving 11 bases between the germline ends. Germline loops: CDR1 SGHRS, CDR2 YFSETQ. The CDR3 DNA reads as TGCGCCAGCAGCTTATATCAGGGTTCTAATGAAAAACTGTTTTTT. Translated: CASSLYQGSNEKLFF.

The J gene is TRBJ1-4, the V gene TRBV29-1, with a possible D match to TRBD1 (5 bases). Per the germline V gene, CDR1 is SQVTM and CDR2 is ANQGSEA. V lost 6 bases and J lost 8, with 13 bases in between. CDR3 length equals 12 residues. The CDR3 sequence is CSVGGFSEKLFF. In nucleotides, the CDR3 is TGCAGCGTGGGGGGGTTCAGCGAAAAACTGTTTTTT.

The gene calls are TRBV11-2 and TRBJ2-5, with D possibly TRBD2 on 6 matching bases. V dropped 1 base and J dropped 4 bases, with 10 bases sitting between them. The V gene's germline CDR1 is SGHAT and CDR2 FQNNGV. The CDR3 spans 14 residues. This CDR3 is CASSLGAGRETQYF. CDR3 in DNA: TGTGCCAGCAGCTTAGGGGCGGGACGAGAGACCCAGTACTTC.

This chain links TRBV7-9 with TRBJ2-3, with D perhaps TRBD2 (5 bases). Germline V gives CDR1 SEHNR, CDR2 FQNEAQ (reference sequence). The CDR3 contains 14 residues. Trimming removed 7 bases at V and 5 bases at J, with 16 bases between. The chain's CDR3 is CASTPVTGIDTQYF. DNA for the CDR3: TGTGCCAGCACCCCAGTGACGGGAATAGATACGCAGTATTTT.

This chain uses TRBV6-6 with TRBJ1-5; tentative D call: TRBD1 (6 bases). The CDR3 spans 14 residues. V gave up 6 bases and J gave up 1 base, with 10 bases separating them. The germline V gene has CDR1 MNHNY and CDR2 SVGAGI (reference sequence). In nucleotides, the CDR3 is TGTGCCAGCAGATTACAGGGAAGCAATCAGCCCCAGCATTTT. Its protein is CASRLQGSNQPQHF.

The V gene is TRBV7-3, the J gene TRBJ2-5, with 8 bases lining up with TRBD2. Germline V gene lookup returns CDR1 SGHTA and CDR2 FQGTGA. This CDR3 is built from 13 residues. J lost 13 bases, V lost 5 bases, and 12 bases had no gene match. The CDR3 here is CASSDRGGGPSYF. DNA of the CDR3: TGTGCCAGCAGCGACCGGGGGGGCGGTCCCTCGTACTTC.

The chain uses TRBV7-9 and TRBJ2-7; 12 bases align to TRBD2. The CDR3 runs 15 residues. In germline, CDR1 is SEHNR, CDR2 FQNEAQ (reference sequence). Trimming took 7 bases from V and 0 from J; bases not matched to a gene: 4. For the CDR3, the DNA is TGTGCCAGCAACCCTAGCGGGAGGGCCTCCTACGAGCAGTACTTC. The encoded protein is CASNPSGRASYEQYF.

The genes are TRBV9 and TRBJ2-5; D possibly corresponds to TRBD2 (6 bases). From germline, CDR1 is SGDLS and CDR2 YYNGEE. The CDR3 covers 15 residues. V was shortened by 7 bases and J by 5 bases, with 21 bases between the two germline ends. Here the CDR3 reads CASDETGLWGETQYF. The CDR3 nucleotides read TGTGCCAGCGATGAAACGGGACTTTGGGGGGAGACCCAGTACTTC.

The chain uses TRBV4-1 and TRBJ1-5, with a weak D call TRBD1 (6 bases). The CDR3 contains 15 residues. V lost 0 bases and J 3 bases, leaving 9 bases between the germline ends. Germline V gene lookup returns CDR1 MGHRA and CDR2 YSYEKL. CDR3 in DNA: TGCGCCAGCAGCCAAGATGGGGACACCAATCAGCCCCAGCATTTT. The encoded protein is CASSQDGDTNQPQHF.

The V and J genes are TRBV2 and TRBJ2-1; 8 nucleotides match TRBD2. Germline CDR1 SNHLY, CDR2 FYNNEI. This CDR3 is built from 16 residues. After removal of 7 bases from V and 8 bases from J, the junction contained 16 bases not matched to a gene. The CDR3: CASKKGGLAGTDEQFF. CDR3 nucleotides: TGTGCCAGCAAAAAGGGGGGGCTAGCGGGTACCGATGAGCAGTTCTTC.

V gene TRBV6-1 combines with J gene TRBJ1-5; TRBD1 agrees at 7 bases. Germline V lookup: CDR1 MNHNS, CDR2 SASEGT. V trimming: 7 bases; J trimming: 0 bases; junction bases outside the gene matches: 6. The CDR3 contains 15 residues. CDR3 region: CASTEDRYSNQPQHF. CDR3 nucleotide sequence: TGTGCCAGCACCGAGGACAGGTATAGCAATCAGCCCCAGCATTTT.

V and J are TRBV5-1 and TRBJ2-7; the D gene is possibly TRBD1 (5 bases). Germline V lookup: CDR1 SGHRS, CDR2 YFSETQ. This CDR3 spans 15 amino acids. Trimming removed 0 bases at V and 2 bases at J, with 12 bases between. The CDR3 region is CASSLEGPGPYEQYF. In DNA, the CDR3 is TGCGCCAGCAGCTTGGAGGGGCCCGGTCCCTACGAGCAGTACTTC.

This sequence joins TRBV7-9 and TRBJ1-1; no definite D call. The CDR3 covers 16 residues. Germline CDR1 SEHNR, CDR2 FQNEAQ (reference sequence). V lost 1 base and J lost 0, with 12 bases in between. The CDR3 region is CASSLGFTEMNTEAFF. The CDR3, as DNA: TGTGCCAGCAGCTTAGGTTTTACAGAGATGAACACTGAAGCTTTCTTT.

V usage is TRBV18 and J usage is TRBJ2-7, with D perhaps TRBD1 (6 bases). Germline values: CDR1 KGHSH, CDR2 LQKENI. This CDR3 is built from 15 residues. Trimming stripped 5 bases from V and 3 bases from J, with 17 bases between. This chain's CDR3 is CASSSSRDTLYEQYF. The CDR3 DNA follows: TGTGCCAGCTCATCCTCCCGGGACACCCTCTACGAGCAGTACTTC.

The chain links TRBV18 to TRBJ2-1, with 8 nucleotides matching TRBD1. This CDR3 is 16 amino acids long. In germline, CDR1 is KGHSH, CDR2 LQKENI. Losses at the gene ends were 0 bases for V and 7 bases for J; bases not matched to a gene: 8. DNA for the CDR3: TGTGCCAGCTCACCACCAGTCGGACAGGGATCGAATGAGCAGTTCTTC. As protein: CASSPPVGQGSNEQFF.

This chain links TRBV11-3 with TRBJ1-4, with a tentative D call TRBD1 (5 bases). V gave up 1 base and J gave up 7 bases, with 16 bases separating them. This CDR3 region has 16 residues. Looked up from germline, CDR1 is SGHNT and CDR2 is YENEEA. In nucleotides, the CDR3 is TGTGCCAGCAGCTTAGGTCTACGGGGGTATTGTGAAAAACTGTTTTTT. Its protein is CASSLGLRGYCEKLFF.